Described below is a single T cell receptor (beta chain) sequence and its context. The data were obtained in a study of technical replicates of blood from a few donors. The assay was immunoSEQ multiplex PCR, and TCRdb's table has in-frame clones only and misses some. The sample lists tens of thousands of clones; about 96% were seen once. This CDR3 is built from 11 residues. V was shortened by 5 bases and J by 2 bases, with 3 bases between the two germline ends. Per the germline V gene, CDR1 is SGHVS and CDR2 is FNYEAQ. The chain has TRBV7-6 and TRBJ2-5; D not certain. Sequencing input: T cells isolated from PBMCs. This TCR came from a human donor in good health. In DNA form, the CDR3 reads TGTGCCAGCAGCGCGCAAGAGACCCAGTACTTC. It codes for CASSAQETQYF.